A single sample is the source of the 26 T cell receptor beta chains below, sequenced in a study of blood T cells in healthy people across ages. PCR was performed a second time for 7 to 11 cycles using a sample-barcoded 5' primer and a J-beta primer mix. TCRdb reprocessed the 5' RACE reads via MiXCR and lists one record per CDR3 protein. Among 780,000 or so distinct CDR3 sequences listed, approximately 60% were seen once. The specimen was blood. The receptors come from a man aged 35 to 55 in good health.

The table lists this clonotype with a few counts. This CDR3 is CASSRIPGLVTVAFF. In DNA form, the CDR3 reads TGTGCCAGCAGCAGAATTCCGGGACTAGTTACGGTGGCGTTCTTC. The rearrangement uses TRBV11-2 and TRBJ2-1; TRBD2 agrees at 8 bases. CDR1 is SGHAT, CDR2 FQNNGV, per germline. The CDR3 has 15 residues. J lost 15 bases, V lost 5 bases, and 18 bases had no gene match.

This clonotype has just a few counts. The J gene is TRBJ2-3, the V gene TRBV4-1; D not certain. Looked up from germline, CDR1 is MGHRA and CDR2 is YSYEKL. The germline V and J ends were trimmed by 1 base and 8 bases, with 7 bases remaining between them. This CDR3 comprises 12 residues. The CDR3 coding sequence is TGCGCCAGCAGCCAAGCAGTAGGTACGCAGTATTTT. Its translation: CASSQAVGTQYF.

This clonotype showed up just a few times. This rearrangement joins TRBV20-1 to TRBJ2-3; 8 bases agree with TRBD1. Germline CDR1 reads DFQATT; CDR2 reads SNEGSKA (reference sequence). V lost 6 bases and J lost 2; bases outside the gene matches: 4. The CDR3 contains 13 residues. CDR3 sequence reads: CSAWDRHTDTQYF. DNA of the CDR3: TGCAGTGCCTGGGACAGGCACACAGATACGCAGTATTTT.

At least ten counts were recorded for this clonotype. The CDR3 sequence: CASRIRHQPQHF. Written as DNA, the CDR3 is TGTGCCAGCAGGATTCGACACCAGCCCCAGCATTTT. The chain carries TRBV12-3 or TRBV12-4 and TRBJ1-5; D not resolved. The CDR3 sequence is 12 residues long. Between the trimmed V and J ends, which lost 6 bases and 7 bases, there was a span of 10 bases.

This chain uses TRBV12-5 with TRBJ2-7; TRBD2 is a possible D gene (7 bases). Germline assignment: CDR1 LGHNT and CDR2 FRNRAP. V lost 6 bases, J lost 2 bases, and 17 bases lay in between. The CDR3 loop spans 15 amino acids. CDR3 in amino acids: CASGLGGGFAYEQYF. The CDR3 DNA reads TGTGCTAGTGGCCTCGGCGGGGGCTTTGCCTACGAGCAGTACTTC. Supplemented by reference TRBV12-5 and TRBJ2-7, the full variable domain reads DARVTQTPRHKVTEMGQEVTMRCQPILGHNTVFWYRQTMMQGLELLAYFRNRAPLDDSGMPKDRFSAEMPDATLATLKIQPSEPRDSAVYFCASGLGGGFAYEQYFGPGTRLTVT.

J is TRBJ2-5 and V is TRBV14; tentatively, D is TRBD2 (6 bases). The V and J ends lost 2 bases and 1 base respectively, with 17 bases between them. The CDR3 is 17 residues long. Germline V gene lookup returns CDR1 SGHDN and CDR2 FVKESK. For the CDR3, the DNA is TGTGCCAGCAGCCAACAGGACTATGAAGAAGCCCAAGAGACCCAGTACTTC. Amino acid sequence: CASSQQDYEEAQETQYF.

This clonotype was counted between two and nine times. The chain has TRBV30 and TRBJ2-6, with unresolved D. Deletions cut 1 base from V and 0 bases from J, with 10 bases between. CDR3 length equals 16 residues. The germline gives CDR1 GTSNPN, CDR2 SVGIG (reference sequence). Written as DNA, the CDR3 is TGTGCCTGGAGTGGGGGATCCAGCTCTGGGGCCAACGTCCTGACTTTC. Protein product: CAWSGGSSSGANVLTF. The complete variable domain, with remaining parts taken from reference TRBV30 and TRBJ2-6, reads SQTIHQWPATLVQPVGSPLSLECTVEGTSNPNLYWYRQAAGRGLQLLFYSVGIGQISSEVPQNLSASRPQDRQFILSSKKLLLSDSGFYLCAWSGGSSSGANVLTFGAGSRLTVL.

The chain's CDR3 is CASSARTSGSNEQYF. Here the CDR3 DNA reads TGTGCCAGCAGCGCACGGACTAGCGGGAGTAACGAGCAGTACTTC. This rearrangement joins TRBV21-1 to TRBJ2-5; the table's TRBD2 call for D was not verified on the DNA. Judging by the DNA end, TRBJ2-7 fits better; the J call may be wrong. TRBV21-1 is marked as a pseudogene. This CDR3 spans 15 amino acids.

CDR3 sequence: CASTKRRETIMNTEAFF. The CDR3 bases are TGTGCCAGCACCAAACGCAGGGAAACGATTATGAACACTGAAGCTTTCTTT. J is TRBJ1-1 and V is TRBV12-3 or TRBV12-4; a weak D match, TRBD1 (5 bases). The CDR3 sequence is 17 residues long. Trimming pared 7 bases from V and 0 bases from J, leaving 21 bases between.

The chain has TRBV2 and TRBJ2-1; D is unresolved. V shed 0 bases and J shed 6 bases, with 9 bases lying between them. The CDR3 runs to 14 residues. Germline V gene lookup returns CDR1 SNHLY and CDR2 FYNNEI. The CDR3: CASSEAGAPNEQFF. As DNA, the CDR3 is TGTGCCAGCAGTGAAGCTGGCGCCCCCAATGAGCAGTTCTTC.

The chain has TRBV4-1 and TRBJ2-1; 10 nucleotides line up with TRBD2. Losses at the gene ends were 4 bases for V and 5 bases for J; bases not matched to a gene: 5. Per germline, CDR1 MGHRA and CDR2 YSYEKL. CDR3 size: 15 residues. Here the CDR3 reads CASSPGAGGHNEQFF. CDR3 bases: TGCGCCAGCAGCCCCGGAGCGGGGGGGCACAATGAGCAGTTCTTC.

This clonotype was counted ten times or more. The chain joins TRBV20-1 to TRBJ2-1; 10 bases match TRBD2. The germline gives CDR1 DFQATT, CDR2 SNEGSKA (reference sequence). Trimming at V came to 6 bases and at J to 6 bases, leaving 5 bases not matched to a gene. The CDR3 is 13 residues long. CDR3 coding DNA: TGCAGTGCAAGGAGCGGGGGGGTCAATGAGCAGTTCTTC. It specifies CSARSGGVNEQFF.

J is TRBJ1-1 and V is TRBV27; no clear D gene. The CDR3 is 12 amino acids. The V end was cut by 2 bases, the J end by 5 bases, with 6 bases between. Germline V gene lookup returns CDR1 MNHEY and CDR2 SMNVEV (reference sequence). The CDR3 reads CASSLSGTEAFF. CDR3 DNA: TGTGCCAGCAGTTTAAGCGGGACTGAAGCTTTCTTT.

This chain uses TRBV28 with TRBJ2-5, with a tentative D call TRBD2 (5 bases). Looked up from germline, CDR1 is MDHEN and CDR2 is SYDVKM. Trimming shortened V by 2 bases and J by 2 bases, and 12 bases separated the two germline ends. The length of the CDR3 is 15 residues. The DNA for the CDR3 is TGTGCCAGCAGTTTAGTGGGGAGTGCGCAAGAGACCCAGTACTTC. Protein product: CASSLVGSAQETQYF.

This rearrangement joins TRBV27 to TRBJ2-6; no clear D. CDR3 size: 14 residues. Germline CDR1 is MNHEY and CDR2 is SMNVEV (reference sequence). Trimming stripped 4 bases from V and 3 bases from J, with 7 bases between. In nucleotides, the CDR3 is TGTGCCAGCAGTTCGCCGGGTGGGGCCAACGTCCTGACTTTC. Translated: CASSSPGGANVLTF. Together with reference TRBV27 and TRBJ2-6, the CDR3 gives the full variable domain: EAQVTQNPRYLITVTGKKLTVTCSQNMNHEYMSWYRQDPGLGLRQIYYSMNVEVTDKGDVPEGYKVSRKEKRNFPLILESPSPNQTSLYFCASSSPGGANVLTFGAGSRLTVL.

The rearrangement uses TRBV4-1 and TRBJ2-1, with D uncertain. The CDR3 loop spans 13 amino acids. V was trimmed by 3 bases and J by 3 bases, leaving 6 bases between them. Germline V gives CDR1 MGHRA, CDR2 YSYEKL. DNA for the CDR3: TGCGCCAGCAGCCAGGAAGGCTACAATGAGCAGTTCTTC. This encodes CASSQEGYNEQFF.

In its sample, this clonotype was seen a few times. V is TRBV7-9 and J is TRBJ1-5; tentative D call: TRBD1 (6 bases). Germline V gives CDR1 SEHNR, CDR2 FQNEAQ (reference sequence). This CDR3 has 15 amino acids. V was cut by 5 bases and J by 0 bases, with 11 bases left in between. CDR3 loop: CASSLQGDSNQPQHF. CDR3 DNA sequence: TGTGCCAGCAGCCTACAGGGAGATAGCAATCAGCCCCAGCATTTT.

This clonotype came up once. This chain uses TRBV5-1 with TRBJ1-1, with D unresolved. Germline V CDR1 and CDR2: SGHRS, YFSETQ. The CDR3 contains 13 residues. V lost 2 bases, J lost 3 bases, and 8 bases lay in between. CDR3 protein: CASSFTADTEAFF. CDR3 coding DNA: TGCGCCAGCAGCTTTACAGCGGACACTGAAGCTTTCTTT.

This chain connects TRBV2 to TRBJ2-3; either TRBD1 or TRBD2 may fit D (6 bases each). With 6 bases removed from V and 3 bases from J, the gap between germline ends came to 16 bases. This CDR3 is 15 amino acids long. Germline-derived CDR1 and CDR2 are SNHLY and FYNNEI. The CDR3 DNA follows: TGTGCCAGCAGGGGAGGTCCGGGGGCGACAGATACGCAGTATTTT. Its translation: CASRGGPGATDTQYF.

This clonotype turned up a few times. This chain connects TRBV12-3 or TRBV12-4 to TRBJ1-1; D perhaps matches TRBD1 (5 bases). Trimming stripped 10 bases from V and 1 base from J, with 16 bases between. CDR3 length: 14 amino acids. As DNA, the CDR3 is TGTGCCACTATTAGCGCGGGGCGGAACACTGAAGCTTTCTTT. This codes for CATISAGRNTEAFF.

The CDR3 bases are TGCAGCGTTGAAGTCCCGGGACGGACCGTTGGGGAGCAGTACTTC. Translation gives CSVEVPGRTVGEQYF. V gene TRBV29-1 combines with J gene TRBJ2-7; D could derive from TRBD1 or TRBD2 (5 bases each). The ends were cut back, 1 base at V and 7 bases at J, with 20 bases in the middle. The CDR3 is 15 amino acids. The germline gives CDR1 SQVTM, CDR2 ANQGSEA.

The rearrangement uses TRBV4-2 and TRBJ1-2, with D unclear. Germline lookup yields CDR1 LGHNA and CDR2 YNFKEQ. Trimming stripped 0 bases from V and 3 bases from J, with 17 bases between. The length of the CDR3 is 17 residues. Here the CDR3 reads CASSQDLGPLDDYGYTF. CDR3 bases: TGTGCCAGCAGCCAAGATCTCGGGCCCCTGGACGACTATGGCTACACCTTC.

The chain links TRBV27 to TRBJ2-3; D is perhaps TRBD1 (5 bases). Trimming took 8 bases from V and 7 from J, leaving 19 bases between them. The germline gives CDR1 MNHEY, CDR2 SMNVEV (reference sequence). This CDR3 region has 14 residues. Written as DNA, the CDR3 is TGTGCCAGCTCGGCATGGGGCGTGCAAAATACGCAGTATTTT. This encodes CASSAWGVQNTQYF.

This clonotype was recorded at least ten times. This chain's CDR3 is CSGGPAPGSGYTF. CDR3 nucleotides: TGCAGCGGGGGACCGGCACCCGGTAGTGGCTACACCTTC. V is TRBV29-1 and J is TRBJ1-2; D possibly corresponds to TRBD1 (5 bases). V was pared by 7 bases and J by 7 bases, with 19 bases between. CDR3 size: 13 residues. Per germline, CDR1 SQVTM and CDR2 ANQGSEA.

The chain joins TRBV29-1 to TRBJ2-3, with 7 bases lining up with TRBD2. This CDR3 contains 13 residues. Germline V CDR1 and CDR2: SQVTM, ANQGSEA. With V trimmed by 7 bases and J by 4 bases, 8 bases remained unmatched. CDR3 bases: TGCAGCGCCGCGGGTCTAGCGGCAGATACGCAGTATTTT. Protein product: CSAAGLAADTQYF.

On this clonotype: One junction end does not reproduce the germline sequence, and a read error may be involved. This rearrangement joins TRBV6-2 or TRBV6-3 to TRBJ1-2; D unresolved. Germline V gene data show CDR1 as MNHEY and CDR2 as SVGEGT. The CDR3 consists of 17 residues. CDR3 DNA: TGTACCAGCAGTTACCGATCGATAGCCACAGCTGTTAATGGCTACACCTTC. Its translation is CTSSYRSIATAVNGYTF.